This is a list of T cell receptor beta chains from one sample in a study of blood T cell repertoires in COVID-19. The table came from immunoSEQ multiplex PCR; TCRdb's copy has only in-frame clones and leaves some out. The table lists 250,000 to 300,000 clones, more than 65% of them singletons. Sequenced sample: peripheral blood. Every receptor here comes from a woman aged 18-29 years with acute or convalescent COVID-19. The CDR3 runs from the conserved cysteine through the conserved F or W. Each record gives: D gene, J gene, V gene, clone size, CDR3 protein, CDR3 DNA. A D gene is named only where the DNA matches it firmly. Clone sizes are given selectively: once, few, many, or a class where the clone is expanded.

d_call: .; j_call: TRBJ2-2; v_call: TRBV6-2/TRBV6-3; clone_size: .; cdr3_aa: CASSNERFQRTGELFF; cdr3_nt: TGTGCCAGCAGTAACGAACGCTTCCAGAGGACCGGGGAGCTGTTTTTT
d_call: .; j_call: TRBJ1-2; v_call: TRBV6-6; clone_size: .; cdr3_aa: CASKGFARAGNYGYTF; cdr3_nt: TGTGCCAGCAAGGGGTTCGCCCGTGCAGGGAACTATGGCTACACCTTC
d_call: TRBD2; j_call: TRBJ2-7; v_call: TRBV7-6; clone_size: .; cdr3_aa: CASSSQVGGGSSYEQYF; cdr3_nt: TGTGCCAGCAGCTCCCAGGTTGGGGGAGGGAGCTCCTACGAGCAGTACTTC
d_call: .; j_call: TRBJ2-1; v_call: TRBV7-9; clone_size: few; cdr3_aa: CASSLGLGGENYNEQFF; cdr3_nt: TGTGCCAGCAGCTTAGGGTTAGGCGGGGAGAATTACAATGAGCAGTTCTTC
d_call: .; j_call: TRBJ2-7; v_call: TRBV28; clone_size: .; cdr3_aa: CASSLYGSNYEQYF; cdr3_nt: TGTGCCAGCAGTTTATACGGGAGCAACTACGAGCAGTACTTC
d_call: TRBD2; j_call: TRBJ2-1; v_call: TRBV24-1; clone_size: .; cdr3_aa: CASGTSGSNEQFF; cdr3_nt: TGTGCCAGCGGGACTAGCGGGAGCAATGAGCAGTTCTTC
d_call: .; j_call: TRBJ1-5; v_call: TRBV2; clone_size: .; cdr3_aa: CASSGRKGGNQPQHF; cdr3_nt: TGTGCCAGCAGTGGGAGGAAGGGGGGCAATCAGCCCCAGCATTTT
d_call: .; j_call: TRBJ2-7; v_call: TRBV9; clone_size: .; cdr3_aa: CASSPLYRTPASYEQYF; cdr3_nt: TGTGCCAGCAGCCCATTATACAGGACCCCCGCTTCCTACGAGCAGTACTTC
d_call: .; j_call: TRBJ1-2; v_call: TRBV23-1; clone_size: few; cdr3_aa: CASSQSGGRFYGYTF; cdr3_nt: TGCGCCAGCAGTCAATCTGGTGGGCGCTTTTATGGCTACACCTTC
d_call: TRBD1; j_call: TRBJ2-1; v_call: TRBV5-5; clone_size: .; cdr3_aa: CASSRDSLVNEQFF; cdr3_nt: TGTGCCAGCAGCCGGGACAGTTTGGTCAATGAGCAGTTCTTC
d_call: TRBD1; j_call: TRBJ1-5; v_call: TRBV7-2; clone_size: once; cdr3_aa: CASSPRQGGQPQHF; cdr3_nt: TGTGCCAGCAGCCCAAGACAGGGCGGTCAGCCCCAGCATTTT
d_call: .; j_call: TRBJ1-1; v_call: TRBV25-1; clone_size: .; cdr3_aa: CASSESPTRGNTEAFF; cdr3_nt: TGTGCCAGCAGTGAATCCCCTACCCGGGGGAACACTGAAGCTTTCTTT
d_call: .; j_call: TRBJ2-5; v_call: TRBV7-6; clone_size: .; cdr3_aa: CASSVSSLHRETQYF; cdr3_nt: TGTGCCAGCAGCGTTAGTAGTTTGCACCGAGAGACCCAGTACTTC
d_call: .; j_call: TRBJ2-1; v_call: TRBV7-2; clone_size: .; cdr3_aa: CASSLAGTYNEQFF; cdr3_nt: TGTGCCAGCAGCTTAGCCGGGACTTACAATGAGCAGTTCTTC
d_call: .; j_call: TRBJ1-1; v_call: TRBV4-1; clone_size: .; cdr3_aa: CASSQDRGRTEAFF; cdr3_nt: TGCGCCAGCAGCCAAGATAGGGGAAGGACTGAAGCTTTCTTT
d_call: TRBD2; j_call: TRBJ2-5; v_call: TRBV6-5; clone_size: .; cdr3_aa: CASSRLAGGQETQYF; cdr3_nt: TGTGCCAGCAGCAGACTAGCGGGAGGCCAAGAGACCCAGTACTTC
d_call: .; j_call: TRBJ1-4; v_call: TRBV28; clone_size: .; cdr3_aa: CASSPVLTNEKLFF; cdr3_nt: TGTGCCAGCAGCCCGGTTTTGACTAATGAAAAACTGTTTTTT
d_call: TRBD2; j_call: TRBJ2-5; v_call: TRBV7-6; clone_size: few; cdr3_aa: CASSLGGLAGLETQYF; cdr3_nt: TGTGCCAGCAGCTTAGGTGGACTAGCGGGATTAGAGACCCAGTACTTC
d_call: .; j_call: TRBJ2-3; v_call: TRBV11-2; clone_size: .; cdr3_aa: CASSAGLLSGTDTQYF; cdr3_nt: TGTGCCAGCAGCGCCGGACTCCTGTCTGGCACAGATACGCAGTATTTT
d_call: .; j_call: TRBJ2-5; v_call: TRBV5-1; clone_size: .; cdr3_aa: CASSLSGSETQYF; cdr3_nt: TGCGCCAGCAGCTTGTCAGGGTCAGAGACCCAGTACTTC
d_call: .; j_call: TRBJ2-1; v_call: TRBV12-3/TRBV12-4; clone_size: .; cdr3_aa: CASSSTSFDEQFF; cdr3_nt: TGTGCCAGCAGTTCCACTAGTTTTGATGAGCAGTTCTTC
d_call: .; j_call: TRBJ2-2; v_call: TRBV3-1/TRBV3-2; clone_size: once; cdr3_aa: CASSPNGGGTANTGELFF; cdr3_nt: TGTGCCAGCAGCCCCAATGGCGGAGGGACAGCGAACACCGGGGAGCTGTTTTTT
d_call: TRBD2; j_call: TRBJ2-3; v_call: TRBV18; clone_size: .; cdr3_aa: CASSPRPSGSLSTDTQYF; cdr3_nt: TGTGCCAGCTCACCTCGGCCTAGCGGGAGTTTGAGCACAGATACGCAGTATTTT
d_call: TRBD2; j_call: TRBJ2-1; v_call: TRBV5-1; clone_size: .; cdr3_aa: CASSGRTRNEQFF; cdr3_nt: TGCGCCAGCAGCGGACGGACTAGGAATGAGCAGTTCTTC
d_call: TRBD2; j_call: TRBJ2-1; v_call: TRBV7-9; clone_size: .; cdr3_aa: CASRLLAEQFF; cdr3_nt: TGTGCCAGCAGGTTACTAGCGGAGCAGTTCTTC
d_call: TRBD2; j_call: TRBJ2-5; v_call: TRBV7-9; clone_size: .; cdr3_aa: CASSPGLAGETQYF; cdr3_nt: TGTGCCAGCAGCCCGGGACTAGCAGGAGAGACCCAGTACTTC
d_call: .; j_call: TRBJ2-2; v_call: TRBV24-1; clone_size: .; cdr3_aa: CATSDPKLQGQNTGELFF; cdr3_nt: TGTGCCACCAGTGATCCTAAGTTACAGGGTCAGAACACCGGGGAGCTGTTTTTT
d_call: TRBD2; j_call: TRBJ2-3; v_call: TRBV28; clone_size: .; cdr3_aa: CASSSGLAVEGTQYF; cdr3_nt: TGTGCCAGCAGTTCTGGACTAGCGGTAGAGGGTACGCAGTATTTT
d_call: TRBD2; j_call: TRBJ2-3; v_call: TRBV5-4; clone_size: .; cdr3_aa: CASSLSGANTDTQYF; cdr3_nt: TGTGCCAGCAGCCTAAGCGGGGCGAACACAGATACGCAGTATTTT
d_call: TRBD1; j_call: TRBJ1-1; v_call: TRBV3-1/TRBV3-2; clone_size: .; cdr3_aa: CASSQVHTGDTEAFF; cdr3_nt: TGTGCCAGCAGCCAAGTTCACACAGGGGACACTGAAGCTTTCTTT
d_call: .; j_call: TRBJ1-3; v_call: TRBV7-9; clone_size: once; cdr3_aa: CASSDGGHFSGNTIYF; cdr3_nt: TGTGCCAGCAGCGATGGGGGACATTTTTCTGGAAACACCATATATTTT
d_call: TRBD2; j_call: TRBJ2-1; v_call: TRBV4-2; clone_size: .; cdr3_aa: CASSQARGLAGGLGNEQFF; cdr3_nt: TGTGCCAGCAGCCAAGCAAGAGGGCTAGCGGGAGGGCTCGGGAATGAGCAGTTCTTC
d_call: TRBD2; j_call: TRBJ2-7; v_call: TRBV6-2/TRBV6-3; clone_size: .; cdr3_aa: CASSPPGGMVVPF; cdr3_nt: TGTGCCAGCAGCCCGCCGGGAGGCATGGTAGTCCCCTTC
d_call: TRBD2; j_call: TRBJ2-4; v_call: TRBV6-2/TRBV6-3; clone_size: .; cdr3_aa: CASSPSRGLAGGPGNIQYF; cdr3_nt: TGTGCCAGCAGTCCGAGCAGGGGACTAGCGGGAGGGCCCGGAAACATTCAGTACTTC
d_call: TRBD1; j_call: TRBJ2-7; v_call: TRBV12-3/TRBV12-4; clone_size: .; cdr3_aa: CASKPTGWNEQYF; cdr3_nt: TGTGCCAGCAAACCGACAGGGTGGAACGAGCAGTACTTC